This T cell receptor beta chain appears in the sequencing data of a study of T cells in Graves' hyperthyroidism and ophthalmopathy. Losses at the gene ends were 0 bases for V and 1 base for J; bases not matched to a gene: 3. CDR3 size: 15 residues. Germline assignment: CDR1 SGDLS and CDR2 YYNGEE. TCR beta CDR3 region amplification was performed from RNA transcripts. The HTBI primer set served for first-round RT-PCR of the TCR CDR3. One entry per CDR3 protein, called by TCRdb with MiXCR from the multiplex PCR reads. The sample records more than 500,000 distinct CDR3 sequences, approximately 48% being singletons.

Sequenced: peripheral blood or thyroid tissue (not recorded which). The chain has TRBV9 and TRBJ1-1, with 7 bases fitting TRBD1. The TCR sequence derives from an adult woman with Graves' disease, either hyperthyroidism or ophthalmopathy (not recorded which). DNA of the CDR3: TGTGCCAGCAGCGTAGAGGGGACAGCGAACACTGAAGCTTTCTTT. Translated: CASSVEGTANTEAFF.